This T cell receptor beta chain was captured by sequencing in a study of blood T cell repertoires in COVID-19. Across the whole study: Collection of acute and convalescent COVID-19 samples took place in the United States, Italy and Spain.

The germline V gene has CDR1 SGHRS and CDR2 YFSETQ. J was trimmed by 0 bases and V by 3 bases; bases with no gene match: 4. This CDR3 is built from 16 residues. This clone was seen once. Authors' methods: Estimated nucleated cell counts came from reference gene primer amplification. Profiled with immunoSEQ multiplex PCR; TCRdb holds only in-frame clones, not every one. Clone size and V and J calls were adopted from that table, with D and trimming inferred from the DNA. This sample has some 27,000 clones, with around 88% found just once. This sequence joins TRBV5-1 and TRBJ2-1; 9 nucleotides match TRBD1. Sequencing input: peripheral blood. The sequence was collected from a human donor in a cohort sampled during active COVID-19. The CDR3 nucleotides read TGCGCCAGCAGCTCAGGACAGGGGATCTCCTACAATGAGCAGTTCTTC. It translates to CASSSGQGISYNEQFF.